The rows below give T cell receptor beta chains drawn from one sample of a study of cytomegalovirus exposure and HLA in healthy donors. Sequenced by immunoSEQ multiplex PCR; TCRdb stores in-frame clones only, minus some. The sample has some 110,000 clones, about 61% seen once; the top ten hold roughly 2%. The source material was PBMCs. The receptors were sampled from a young woman in good health and CMV-seronegative. CDR3s include the opening cysteine and the closing phenylalanine or tryptophan. The D gene is left open where the match is weak. The size of a clone is reported for some rows only, either as once, few or many, or as a class for expanded clones.

len	d_gene	abundance	v_gene	j_gene	CDR3aa	CDR3nt
13	.	few	TRBV10-1	TRBJ2-5	CASSMTVQETQYF	TGCGCCAGCAGCATGACTGTTCAAGAGACCCAGTACTTC
14	TRBD1	.	TRBV28	TRBJ1-5	CASRRQGAGQPQHF	TGTGCCAGCAGGAGACAGGGGGCTGGGCAGCCCCAGCATTTT
15	.	.	TRBV6-5	TRBJ2-1	CASSGPGGPNNEQFF	TGTGCCAGCAGTGGGCCGGGGGGCCCCAACAATGAGCAGTTCTTC
14	TRBD2	few	TRBV10-2	TRBJ2-7	CASSPSGSAYEQYF	TGCGCCAGCAGTCCTAGCGGGAGCGCCTACGAGCAGTACTTC
15	.	few	TRBV5-1	TRBJ2-3	CASSSGRQITDTQYF	TGCGCCAGCAGCTCGGGAAGGCAAATCACAGATACGCAGTATTTT
15	.	.	TRBV6-7	TRBJ2-1	CASSYPAGLYNEQFF	TGTGCCAGCAGTTACCCGGCGGGGCTATACAATGAGCAGTTCTTC
14	TRBD1	.	TRBV7-9	TRBJ2-7	CASSLAQGWAEQYF	TGTGCCAGCAGCTTAGCACAGGGGTGGGCCGAGCAGTACTTC
15	TRBD2	once	TRBV5-4	TRBJ2-7	CASRPGTSGRGEQYF	TGTGCCAGCAGACCTGGGACTAGCGGGAGGGGCGAGCAGTACTTC
15	.	.	TRBV18	TRBJ1-2	CASSPTGSSADGYTF	TGTGCCAGCTCACCAACGGGATCTTCAGCGGATGGCTACACCTTC
14	TRBD1	.	TRBV7-3	TRBJ1-1	CASSRQGFNTEAFF	TGTGCCAGCAGCCGACAGGGATTTAACACTGAAGCTTTCTTT
14	TRBD1	few	TRBV6-1	TRBJ2-7	CASSEDRDTYEQYF	TGTGCCAGCAGTGAGGACAGGGATACCTACGAGCAGTACTTC
12	.	.	TRBV19	TRBJ2-1	CASRYRGFEQFF	TGTGCCAGTAGATATCGGGGGTTTGAGCAGTTCTTC
14	.	.	TRBV27	TRBJ2-7	CASSFSGQTYEQYF	TGTGCCAGCAGTTTTTCAGGACAAACCTACGAGCAGTACTTC
15	.	.	TRBV29-1	TRBJ2-3	CSVIPGPGAKATQYF	TGCAGCGTTATCCCGGGGCCAGGGGCCAAGGCTACGCAGTATTTT
15	.	.	TRBV11-3	TRBJ2-2	CASSLGSLATGELFF	TGTGCCAGCAGCTTAGGGAGCTTGGCCACCGGGGAGCTGTTTTTT
16	.	.	TRBV28	TRBJ2-1	CASSFPTSVYYNEQFF	TGTGCCAGCAGTTTCCCCACTAGTGTCTACTACAATGAGCAGTTCTTC
15	TRBD1	few	TRBV5-1	TRBJ2-7	CASSKAGTGAYEQYF	TGCGCCAGCAGCAAGGCCGGGACAGGGGCCTACGAGCAGTACTTC
13	TRBD2	medium-sized	TRBV7-9	TRBJ2-7	CASSKREIYEQYF	TGTGCCAGCAGCAAGCGGGAGATATACGAGCAGTACTTC
12	.	.	TRBV30	TRBJ1-2	CAWSLGYYGYTF	TGTGCCTGGAGTCTCGGTTACTATGGCTACACCTTC
15	TRBD2	once	TRBV15	TRBJ2-7	CATSRVLAGSYEQYF	TGTGCCACCAGCAGAGTTCTAGCGGGATCCTACGAGCAGTACTTC
17	.	.	TRBV7-9	TRBJ1-4	CASSLSAPQATNEKLFF	TGTGCCAGCAGCTTATCTGCCCCCCAGGCAACTAATGAAAAACTGTTTTTT
17	TRBD2	.	TRBV5-1	TRBJ2-5	CASSLAYQRGKQETQYF	TGCGCCAGCAGCTTGGCTTACCAGCGGGGGAAACAAGAGACCCAGTACTTC
15	.	.	TRBV29-1	TRBJ1-4	CSVEDRQGLREKLFF	TGCAGCGTTGAAGATCGGCAGGGTCTTCGGGAAAAACTGTTTTTT
15	.	.	TRBV28	TRBJ2-5	CASSLETRYQETQYF	TGTGCCAGCAGTTTAGAGACACGGTACCAAGAGACCCAGTACTTC
15	TRBD1	few	TRBV6-5	TRBJ1-2	CASSYPGQGVYGYTF	TGTGCCAGCAGTTACCCGGGACAGGGAGTTTATGGCTACACCTTC
15	.	.	TRBV27	TRBJ2-3	CASRDTGGISDTQYF	TGTGCCAGCAGAGACACCGGCGGGATATCTGATACGCAGTATTTT
15	TRBD1	.	TRBV5-6	TRBJ1-2	CASSRSTGYDYGYTF	TGTGCCAGCAGCCGGTCGACAGGGTATGACTATGGCTACACCTTC
13	.	.	TRBV5-4	TRBJ1-5	CASSLAGDQPQHF	TGTGCCAGCAGCTTGGCCGGGGATCAGCCCCAGCATTTT
15	TRBD1	.	TRBV5-4	TRBJ2-6	CASSLQGTGANVLTF	TGTGCCAGCAGCTTACAGGGGACGGGGGCCAACGTCCTGACTTTC
15	.	.	TRBV7-8	TRBJ2-1	CASSPGGRLYNEQFF	TGTGCCAGCAGCCCCGGGGGGCGGCTGTACAATGAGCAGTTCTTC
16	TRBD2	.	TRBV4-2	TRBJ2-2	CASSQVGTSRTGELFF	TGTGCCAGCAGCCAAGTAGGGACTAGCAGGACCGGGGAGCTGTTTTTT
13	.	.	TRBV7-8	TRBJ2-7	CASSLSGSYEQYF	TGTGCCAGCAGCTTAAGCGGCTCCTACGAGCAGTACTTC
15	.	.	TRBV28	TRBJ1-6	CASSKGGTRDSPLHF	TGTGCCAGCAGTAAGGGAGGGACTCGGGATTCACCCCTCCACTTT
17	.	few	TRBV19	TRBJ2-6	CASSIEGDFNGANVLTF	TGTGCCAGTAGTATAGAGGGGGACTTCAACGGGGCCAACGTCCTGACTTTC
16	TRBD2	.	TRBV9	TRBJ2-1	CASSLTSVSSYNEQFF	TGTGCCAGCAGCTTGACTAGCGTGTCCTCCTACAATGAGCAGTTCTTC
14	TRBD1	.	TRBV5-1	TRBJ1-6	CASSPRGQNSPLHF	TGCGCCAGCAGCCCACGGGGACAGAATTCACCCCTCCACTTT
15	TRBD1	.	TRBV5-6	TRBJ1-2	CASREQGARNYGYTF	TGTGCCAGCAGGGAACAGGGGGCGCGTAACTATGGCTACACCTTC
15	.	few	TRBV5-4	TRBJ1-3	CASSLLGASGNTIYF	TGTGCCAGCAGCTTGTTGGGGGCCTCAGGAAACACCATATATTTT
17	TRBD2	.	TRBV7-2	TRBJ2-5	CASSLVVSSGRQETQYF	TGTGCCAGCAGCTTAGTAGTGTCTAGCGGGCGTCAAGAGACCCAGTACTTC
15	.	.	TRBV5-1	TRBJ2-5	CASSEFLENPETQYF	TGCGCCAGCAGCGAGTTCTTAGAGAACCCGGAGACCCAGTACTTC
15	TRBD1	.	TRBV28	TRBJ2-2	CASSRDSFSTGELFF	TGTGCCAGCAGCAGGGACAGTTTTTCGACCGGGGAGCTGTTTTTT
16	.	.	TRBV18	TRBJ2-7	CASSLTGVSGPYEQYF	TGTGCCAGCTCACTAACCGGGGTCTCCGGACCCTACGAGCAGTACTTC
13	.	.	TRBV27	TRBJ1-1	CASTLIRGGEAFF	TGTGCCAGCACCCTAATAAGGGGCGGTGAAGCTTTCTTT
15	TRBD1	.	TRBV7-3	TRBJ2-3	CASSLMGTGTDTQYF	TGTGCCAGCAGCTTAATGGGGACAGGCACAGATACGCAGTATTTT
12	.	.	TRBV29-1	TRBJ2-5	CSVEDRVETQYF	TGCAGCGTTGAAGACAGGGTGGAGACCCAGTACTTC
15	TRBD2	.	TRBV11-3	TRBJ2-1	CASSPLAGGLNEQFF	TGTGCCAGCAGCCCCTTAGCGGGAGGTCTAAATGAGCAGTTCTTC
19	TRBD1	.	TRBV7-9	TRBJ2-6	CASSLDRDRGLRGANVLTF	TGTGCCAGCAGCTTAGATAGGGACAGGGGTTTAAGAGGGGCCAACGTCCTGACTTTC
14	.	.	TRBV18	TRBJ2-2	CASSREQYTGELFF	TGTGCCAGCTCACGCGAACAGTACACCGGGGAGCTGTTTTTT
15	.	.	TRBV6-4	TRBJ2-1	CASSEGGTSGNEQFF	TGTGCCAGCAGTGAAGGCGGGACCTCCGGAAATGAGCAGTTCTTC
14	TRBD1	few	TRBV2	TRBJ1-5	CASRKGTASQPQHF	TGTGCCAGCAGGAAGGGGACAGCAAGCCAGCCCCAGCATTTT
15	.	few	TRBV19	TRBJ2-2	CATSTTAANTGELFF	TGTGCCACCTCCACGACAGCAGCGAACACCGGGGAGCTGTTTTTT
15	TRBD2	.	TRBV5-1	TRBJ2-1	CASSFGTSGRNEQFF	TGCGCCAGCAGCTTTGGGACTAGCGGGAGAAATGAGCAGTTCTTC
14	.	.	TRBV6-5	TRBJ1-6	CASNGGFSDSPLHF	TGTGCCAGCAACGGAGGGTTTTCGGATTCACCCCTCCACTTT
17	TRBD1	.	TRBV5-1	TRBJ1-2	CASSLQSPGGTGYGYTF	TGCGCCAGCAGCTTACAATCTCCGGGCGGGACAGGGTATGGCTACACCTTC